These 29 T cell receptor beta chains share one sample of origin, sequenced in a study of human T cells and chemical hapten exposure. TCRdb re-derived calls from the RACE reads in MiXCR, one entry per CDR3 protein. The sample comprises around 380,000 distinct CDR3 sequences, approximately 5% of which are singletons, and 7% to 10% rests with the top ten. Noted time point: pre-sensitization, week 0. Stated treatment: therapeutic diphenylcyclopropenone sensitization with weekly scalp DPC. The sample here was whole blood, taken in connection with sensitization to the hapten diphenylcyclopropenone (DPC). The receptors were gathered from a young woman with alopecia areata. Some clones in this sample may be carry-over from other donors' samples.

The chain is built from TRBV5-1 and TRBJ2-3; 7 bases match TRBD1. Trimming removed 0 bases from V and 8 bases from J; junction bases left unmatched: 6. The CDR3 spans 14 residues. Germline V gene sequence: CDR1 SGHRS, CDR2 YFSETQ. CDR3 sequence (DNA): TGCGCCAGCAGCTTGGTAGGGGGCTCACGTACGCAGTATTTT. Translating it yields CASSLVGGSRTQYF.

This clonotype was detected a few times. The chain combines TRBV6-4 with TRBJ2-3; possibly TRBD1 or TRBD2 for D (6 bases each). The CDR3 extends over 14 amino acids. V lost 2 bases to trimming and J lost 5 bases, with 11 bases between them. The germline V gene encodes CDR1 MRHNA and CDR2 SNTAGT. This chain's CDR3 is CASSDKGGQDTQYF. The CDR3 DNA is TGTGCCAGCAGTGACAAGGGGGGCCAAGATACGCAGTATTTT.

This clonotype was seen ten or more times. The V and J genes are TRBV20-1 and TRBJ1-2; D is unclear. CDR1 and CDR2 from the germline V gene are DFQATT and SNEGSKA (reference sequence). The CDR3 totals 14 residues. Trimming took 1 base from V and 4 from J, leaving 13 bases between them. CDR3 nucleotide sequence: TGCAGTGCTAGAGGGACGGTTTTGGGCTATGGCTACACCTTC. Translated, it gives CSARGTVLGYGYTF.

This clonotype has just a few counts. This chain connects TRBV5-1 to TRBJ2-2; D may be TRBD1 or TRBD2 (6 bases each). The CDR3 is 12 residues long. Germline loops: CDR1 SGHRS, CDR2 YFSETQ. Trimming removed 4 bases at V and 6 bases at J, with 7 bases between. This CDR3 reads CASSGGPGELFF. CDR3 bases: TGCGCCAGCAGCGGGGGGCCCGGGGAGCTGTTTTTT. The variable domain in full, with the rest retrieved from reference TRBV5-1 and TRBJ2-2, is KAGVTQTPRYLIKTRGQQVTLSCSPISGHRSVSWYQQTPGQGLQFLFEYFSETQRNKGNFPGRFSGRQFSNSRSEMNVSTLELGDSALYLCASSGGPGELFFGEGSRLTVL.

The chain joins TRBV29-1 to TRBJ1-2; no clear D. Germline CDR1 is SQVTM and CDR2 is ANQGSEA. The CDR3 sequence is 11 residues long. Trimming removed 5 bases from V and 8 bases from J, with 12 bases in between. The CDR3 DNA sequence: TGCAGCGTTTCTCCTTCTGGCGGCTACACCTTC. This codes for CSVSPSGGYTF.

The J gene is TRBJ2-1, the V gene TRBV7-3, with 12 nucleotides matching TRBD2. Germline V gene data show CDR1 as SGHTA and CDR2 as FQGTGA. The CDR3 spans 16 residues. Trimming took 4 bases from V and 4 from J; bases not matched to a gene: 5. The CDR3: CASSSLAGGTYNEQFF. The CDR3 nucleotides read TGTGCCAGCAGCTCCCTAGCGGGGGGGACTTACAATGAGCAGTTCTTC.

There are many counts of this clonotype. This chain uses TRBV3-1 with TRBJ2-3; D perhaps matches TRBD2 (7 bases). The CDR3 loop spans 17 amino acids. The V end lost 5 bases, the J end lost 0 bases, and 18 bases lay between the germline ends. Germline V lookup: CDR1 LGHDT, CDR2 YNNKEL (reference sequence). CDR3: CASSSRGAASSTDTQYF. The CDR3 region has the DNA TGTGCCAGCAGCTCTCGGGGGGCTGCATCGAGCACAGATACGCAGTATTTT.

J is TRBJ1-1 and V is TRBV6-6; D gene ambiguous. The CDR3 consists of 14 residues. Germline CDR1 is MNHNY and CDR2 is SVGAGI (reference sequence). Trimming shortened V by 2 bases and J by 2 bases, and 9 bases separated the two germline ends. CDR3 sequence (DNA): TGTGCCAGCAGTTACGGGCCGGACAACACTGAAGCTTTCTTT. Translation: CASSYGPDNTEAFF.

This clonotype appeared a few times. J is TRBJ2-1 and V is TRBV20-1, with D possibly TRBD2 on 7 matching bases. CDR1 DFQATT and CDR2 SNEGSKA come from the germline V gene (reference sequence). V lost 3 bases, J lost 6 bases, and 15 bases lay in between. The CDR3 length is 14 residues. CDR3 DNA sequence: TGCAGTGCTAGCTCGTGGGGGGGCCTCAATGAGCAGTTCTTC. Protein: CSASSWGGLNEQFF.

This clonotype was counted a few times. V usage is TRBV6-2 or TRBV6-3 and J usage is TRBJ1-1; 9 positions agree with TRBD1. Germline V gene data show CDR1 as MNHEY and CDR2 as SVGEGT. V trimming: 8 bases; J trimming: 3 bases; junction bases outside the gene matches: 10. The CDR3 is 15 residues long. DNA for the CDR3: TGTGCCAGCGTCAGTCCCCGGACAGGGGACACTGAAGCTTTCTTT. This gives the protein CASVSPRTGDTEAFF.

The chain combines TRBV2 with TRBJ2-5, with 7 bases aligning to TRBD1. CDR3 length: 13 amino acids. Trimming cost V 7 bases and J 2 bases; bases outside gene matches: 4. CDR1 SNHLY and CDR2 FYNNEI come from the germline V gene. The CDR3, as DNA: TGTGCCAGCAAGCCGGGACAGCAAGAGACCCAGTACTTC. Residues: CASKPGQQETQYF.

The rearrangement uses TRBV4-2 and TRBJ2-1; perhaps TRBD1 as D (5 bases). The CDR3 runs 16 residues. The germline CDR1 and CDR2 sequences are LGHNA and YNFKEQ. The V end was cut by 0 bases, the J end by 3 bases, with 12 bases between. CDR3 loop: CASSQDHRGLYNEQFF. DNA of the CDR3: TGTGCCAGCAGCCAAGATCATAGGGGTCTCTACAATGAGCAGTTCTTC.

This sequence joins TRBV5-5 and TRBJ1-6; no firm D call. The germline V and J ends were trimmed by 0 bases and 0 bases, with 10 bases remaining between them. Germline CDR1 reads SGHKS; CDR2 reads YYEKEE (reference sequence). The CDR3 contains 17 residues. The DNA for the CDR3 is TGTGCCAGCAGCTTGGAGCCTCTGAGCTCCTATAATTCACCCCTCCACTTT. This sequence encodes CASSLEPLSSYNSPLHF.

This clonotype was counted a few times. The chain carries TRBV27 and TRBJ2-7; no clear D gene. Trimming pared 2 bases from V and 2 bases from J, leaving 13 bases between. Germline V lookup: CDR1 MNHEY, CDR2 SMNVEV (reference sequence). The CDR3 covers 15 residues. The CDR3 spells CASSLRSGVAYEQYF. CDR3 nucleotides: TGTGCCAGCAGTTTAAGATCAGGTGTGGCCTACGAGCAGTACTTC.

This clonotype was observed many times. The chain combines TRBV7-2 with TRBJ1-5; no clear D gene. CDR3 length: 14 residues. The ends were cut back, 2 bases at V and 0 bases at J, with 5 bases in the middle. Germline V lookup: CDR1 SGHTA, CDR2 FQGNSA. CDR3 in DNA: TGTGCCAGCAGCTTATACCTTAGCAATCAGCCCCAGCATTTT. The encoded protein is CASSLYLSNQPQHF. Looking up the rest from reference TRBV7-2 and TRBJ1-5 gives the full variable domain: GAGVSQSPSNKVTEKGKDVELRCDPISGHTALYWYRQSLGQGLEFLIYFQGNSAPDKSGLPSDRFSAERTGGSVSTLTIQRTQQEDSAVYLCASSLYLSNQPQHFGDGTRLSIL.

This chain links TRBV7-2 with TRBJ2-2; a possible D gene is TRBD1 (5 bases). V was cut by 7 bases and J by 5 bases, with 11 bases left in between. Germline CDR1 reads SGHTA; CDR2 reads FQGNSA. This CDR3 contains 13 residues. In DNA, the CDR3 is TGTGCCAGCAACCCAACAGGAACCGGGGAGCTGTTTTTT. Its protein is CASNPTGTGELFF.

This chain joins TRBV4-3 and TRBJ2-3; no clear D. V was pared by 1 base and J by 12 bases, with 14 bases between. Looked up from germline, CDR1 is LGHNA and CDR2 is YSLEER. The CDR3 sequence is 13 residues long. This CDR3 is CASSQALLRLQYF. CDR3 sequence (DNA): TGCGCCAGCAGCCAAGCTCTCCTCCGCCTACAGTATTTT.

This clonotype was recorded at least ten times. This chain uses TRBV4-2 with TRBJ2-5; D might be TRBD1 or TRBD2, each matching 6 bases. The CDR3 totals 15 residues. The V gene lost 4 bases and the J gene lost 1 base, with 13 bases spanning the gap. Looked up from germline, CDR1 is LGHNA and CDR2 is YNFKEQ. This CDR3 is CASSPGGGGQETQYF. CDR3 bases: TGTGCCAGCAGCCCCGGTGGAGGGGGCCAAGAGACCCAGTACTTC.

This clonotype was observed at least ten times. The chain has TRBV29-1 and TRBJ1-1; D not resolved. CDR3 length: 12 residues. CDR1 and CDR2 from the germline V gene are SQVTM and ANQGSEA. V was cut by 0 bases and J by 8 bases, with 10 bases left in between. The CDR3 spells CSVEELGREAFF. CDR3 in DNA: TGCAGCGTTGAAGAATTGGGCAGGGAAGCTTTCTTT.

There are a few counts of this clonotype. V gene TRBV12-3 or TRBV12-4 combines with J gene TRBJ2-2; 10 bases are a match to TRBD1. The CDR3 runs 14 residues. The ends lost 6 bases at V and 4 bases at J; junction bases unmatched: 2. The CDR3 here is CASRTGGGTGELFF. The CDR3 bases are TGTGCCAGCAGGACAGGGGGCGGCACCGGGGAGCTGTTTTTT.

This clonotype was seen ten or more times. The V and J genes are TRBV6-2 or TRBV6-3 and TRBJ2-4; D remains ambiguous. Germline-derived CDR1 and CDR2 are MNHEY and SVGEGT. V was trimmed by 6 bases and J by 6 bases, leaving 9 bases between them. The CDR3 length is 12 residues. The CDR3 loop is CASSRSGNIQYF. DNA for the CDR3: TGTGCCAGCAGCAGGTCTGGAAACATTCAGTACTTC.

The chain has TRBV3-1 and TRBJ2-5; tentatively, D is TRBD1 (6 bases). There are 14 residues in the CDR3. The V and J ends lost 5 bases and 1 base respectively, with 11 bases between them. CDR1 is LGHDT and CDR2 is YNNKEL in the germline V gene (reference sequence). The CDR3 protein is CASSGTNAQETQYF. In DNA form, the CDR3 reads TGTGCCAGCAGCGGGACAAACGCCCAAGAGACCCAGTACTTC.

CDR3 DNA: TGCAGTGCTCCTTTAAACCGTGACCGTCCCCTCCCTTACGAGCAGTACTTC. This translates into CSAPLNRDRPLPYEQYF. The chain recombines TRBV20-1 with TRBJ2-7, with D unclear. With 5 bases removed from V and 4 bases from J, the gap between germline ends came to 27 bases. Germline V gives CDR1 DFQATT, CDR2 SNEGSKA (reference sequence). CDR3 length: 17 amino acids.

The chain employs TRBV10-3 and TRBJ1-5; TRBD1 aligns across 7 bases. CDR3 length equals 16 residues. V lost 0 bases, J lost 4 bases, and 6 bases stayed unmatched. Germline CDR1 reads ENHRY; CDR2 reads SYGVKD. The CDR3 here is CAISESLGTENQPQHF. For the CDR3, the DNA is TGTGCCATCAGTGAGTCGCTTGGGACAGAGAATCAGCCCCAGCATTTT.

This clonotype was seen many times. The CDR3 spells CASSQGAGGLNEQYF. Written as DNA, the CDR3 is TGCGCCAGCAGCCAAGGAGCGGGGGGGCTGAACGAGCAGTACTTC. The chain has TRBV4-3 and TRBJ2-7; 10 nucleotides align to TRBD2. V gave up 1 base and J gave up 5 bases; unmatched junction bases: 5. The CDR3 sequence is 15 residues long. Per germline, CDR1 LGHNA and CDR2 YSLEER.

This rearrangement joins TRBV9 to TRBJ1-4; D call uncertain. This CDR3 contains 16 residues. CDR1 and CDR2 (germline): SGDLS, YYNGEE. V dropped 1 base and J dropped 8 bases, with 18 bases sitting between them. Here the CDR3 DNA reads TGTGCCAGCAGCGTAAGAATCGGGGAGGTGCGGGAAAAACTGTTTTTT. Translating gives CASSVRIGEVREKLFF. Full variable domain (outside the CDR3, taken from reference TRBV9 and TRBJ1-4): DSGVTQTPKHLITATGQRVTLRCSPRSGDLSVYWYQQSLDQGLQFLIQYYNGEERAKGNILERFSAQQFPDLHSELNLSSLELGDSALYFCASSVRIGEVREKLFFGSGTQLSVL.

At least ten counts were recorded for this clonotype. This chain connects TRBV2 to TRBJ2-2, with D unresolved. CDR3 length: 13 amino acids. V lost 5 bases to trimming and J lost 0 bases, with 4 bases between them. The germline V gene encodes CDR1 SNHLY and CDR2 FYNNEI. Here the CDR3 reads CASSSSNTGELFF. The CDR3 DNA reads TGTGCCAGCAGTTCATCGAACACCGGGGAGCTGTTTTTT.

This clonotype was seen repeatedly, ten times or more. This rearrangement joins TRBV29-1 to TRBJ1-2, with TRBD1 identical over 8 bases. With 6 bases clipped from V and 8 bases from J, the junction kept 14 bases outside the gene matches. Germline V gene data show CDR1 as SQVTM and CDR2 as ANQGSEA. CDR3 length equals 14 residues. This CDR3 is CSVDWRGQERGYTF. CDR3 nucleotide sequence: TGCAGCGTAGACTGGAGGGGACAGGAAAGGGGCTACACCTTC.

This clonotype has a count of ten or more. This chain uses TRBV6-2 or TRBV6-3 with TRBJ1-5; TRBD1 might be the D (5 bases). CDR3 length: 14 amino acids. The germline CDR1 and CDR2 sequences are MNHEY and SVGEGT. Between the trimmed V and J ends, which lost 11 bases and 7 bases, there was a span of 21 bases. CDR3 region: CASTRAPGEQPQHF. Written as DNA, the CDR3 is TGTGCCTCCACCAGGGCCCCTGGAGAGCAGCCCCAGCATTTT.